What follows is one T cell receptor (beta chain) and its context. Followed longitudinally, the Seattle patients had been enrolled during active infection. The sample is drawn from a study of blood T cell repertoires in COVID-19. Background on the study: From T cells, B-cell-depleted T cells, or PBMCs came the material, which was cDNA or gDNA.

Trimming pared 5 bases from V and 2 bases from J, leaving 12 bases between. Looked up from germline, CDR1 is SGHVS and CDR2 is FQNEAQ. The CDR3 runs 14 residues. In the original workflow: Reference gene primer amplification gave estimated nucleated cell counts. Produced via immunoSEQ multiplex PCR; TCRdb's table is partial and in-frame only. That table supplies the V and J calls and clone size; D and trimming were determined from the DNA. Among about 170,000 clones, around nine tenths were seen once, and the ten largest hold under 3%. The sequencing input was peripheral blood. The rearrangement uses TRBV7-8 and TRBJ1-2; no clear D gene. The receptor's source is a woman older than 75 with COVID-19, enrolled during active disease. The CDR3, as DNA: TGTGCCAGCAGCCTTGGTCAGTCAAACTATGGCTACACCTTC. It is translated as CASSLGQSNYGYTF. Full variable domain (missing parts from reference TRBV7-8 and TRBJ1-2): GAGVSQSPRYKVAKRGQDVALRCDPISGHVSLFWYQQALGQGPEFLTYFQNEAQLDKSGLPSDRFFAERPEGSVSTLKIQRTQQEDSAVYLCASSLGQSNYGYTFGSGTRLTVV.